The present entry profiles one TCR beta chain with its context. In the study's own analysis: Nucleated cell number was recorded as an estimate derived from reference gene primer amplification. Some clones are missing from TCRdb's copy, which holds only in-frame ones; the method was immunoSEQ multiplex PCR. V, J and clone size are taken as reported in that table, and D and trimming were inferred from the DNA itself. The table includes about 210,000 clones, 83% detected once. Per germline, CDR1 MNHEY and CDR2 SVGAGI. J was trimmed by 8 bases and V by 0 bases; bases with no gene match: 8. CDR3 length equals 16 residues. The record originates from a study of blood T cell repertoires in COVID-19. Study details: Sample material is recorded as cDNA or gDNA derived from T cells, B-cell-depleted T cells, or PBMCs.

The V call is TRBV6-5, the J call TRBJ1-3, with TRBD1 matching over 9 bases. This clonotype was sampled from a woman between 40 and 55 years old with active or convalescent COVID-19. Material: peripheral blood. In DNA, the CDR3 is TGTGCCAGCAGTTACTCGACGGGGACAGGGAGGGACACCATATATTTT. This codes for CASSYSTGTGRDTIYF.